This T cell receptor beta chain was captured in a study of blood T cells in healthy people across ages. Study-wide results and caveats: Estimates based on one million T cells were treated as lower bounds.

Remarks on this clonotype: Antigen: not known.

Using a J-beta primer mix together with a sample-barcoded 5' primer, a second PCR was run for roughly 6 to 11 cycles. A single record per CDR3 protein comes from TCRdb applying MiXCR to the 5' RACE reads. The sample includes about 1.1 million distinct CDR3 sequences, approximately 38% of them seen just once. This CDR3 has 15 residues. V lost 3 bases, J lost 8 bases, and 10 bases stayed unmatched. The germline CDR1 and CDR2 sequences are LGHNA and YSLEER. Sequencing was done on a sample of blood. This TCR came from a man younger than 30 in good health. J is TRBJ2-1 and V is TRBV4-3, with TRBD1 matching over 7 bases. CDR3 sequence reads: CASSQRQGVRYEQFF. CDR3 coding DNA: TGCGCCAGCAGCCAGAGACAGGGAGTTAGGTATGAGCAGTTCTTC.